This T cell receptor beta chain came from a study of CD4 T cells in relation to SARS-CoV-2 and coronaviruses. About the study: After roughly ten days of antigen culture, PBMC TCR beta CDR3s were sequenced. No peptide or an HIV-1 Nef peptide pool served as negative control. Crossreactive spike epitopes shared across donors were mapped to their HLA restriction.

Profiling relied on immunoSEQ multiplex PCR, and the TCRdb table lists in-frame clones only, not all of them. The repertoire holds 20,000 to 25,000 clones, with over 65% as singletons. On this clone: Its antigen is not identified.

Before the COVID-19 pandemic, during about 2011-2019, CD4+ T cells were taken from unexposed donors. The cells were cultured for under 13 days before CD4+ T cells were isolated. Cells permitting, SARS-CoV-2 S/N and four cold-coronavirus spikes were tested on unexposed-donor CD4+ T cells. This CDR3 is built from 16 residues. The V gene's germline CDR1 is LGHNA and CDR2 YNFKEQ. Trimming left V 4 bases short and J 4 bases short, with 18 bases between. The gene calls are TRBV4-2 and TRBJ2-3; D may be TRBD2 (6 bases). The sample comprised CD4+ T cells from PBMCs, cultured in vitro. The sequence was obtained from a human donor in good health. For the CDR3, the DNA is TGTGCCAGCAGCCCACCTGGCGGGAATCTTGCAGATACGCAGTATTTT. Translation gives CASSPPGGNLADTQYF.